These 13 T cell receptor beta chains came from one sample sequenced in a study of cytomegalovirus exposure and HLA in healthy donors. TCRdb's table, derived via immunoSEQ multiplex PCR, lists solely in-frame clones and lacks some. The sample records some 78,000 clones, around 96% being singletons. The sample taken for sequencing was PBMCs. These receptors were taken from a man aged 18 to 29 in good health and CMV-seropositive.

CDR3 protein: CASSRDRRKTEAFF. CDR3 DNA: TGTGCCAGTAGTAGGGACAGGCGAAAGACTGAAGCTTTCTTT. V is TRBV19 and J is TRBJ1-1, with TRBD1 identical over 8 bases. Germline-derived CDR1 and CDR2 are LNHDA and SQIVND (reference sequence). V trimming: 4 bases; J trimming: 5 bases; junction bases outside the gene matches: 6. This CDR3 region has 14 residues.

This chain uses TRBV4-1 with TRBJ2-5; 9 positions match TRBD2. The V segment lost 6 bases and the J segment 1 base; nucleotides outside the gene matches: 6. This CDR3 is built from 15 residues. From germline, CDR1 is MGHRA and CDR2 YSYEKL. CDR3 in DNA: TGCGCCAGCAGTCCGCCTAGCGGGACCCAAGAGACCCAGTACTTC. It is translated as CASSPPSGTQETQYF.

The CDR3 is CASGWGDSYEQYF. Written as DNA, the CDR3 is TGTGCCAGCGGCTGGGGGGACTCCTACGAGCAGTACTTC. This chain links TRBV11-1 with TRBJ2-7, with D perhaps matching TRBD2 (6 bases). Germline-derived CDR1 and CDR2 are SGHAT and FQDESV (reference sequence). The CDR3 covers 13 residues. Deletions cut 8 bases from V and 0 bases from J, with 11 bases between.

This chain joins TRBV7-9 and TRBJ1-1; D gene unclear. V lost 2 bases to trimming and J lost 4 bases, with 5 bases between them. Germline loops: CDR1 SEHNR, CDR2 FQNEAQ (reference sequence). The CDR3 loop spans 12 amino acids. CDR3 amino acids: CASSLTSTEAFF. The CDR3 DNA reads TGTGCCAGCAGCTTAACCAGCACTGAAGCTTTCTTT.

CDR3 DNA sequence: TGTGCCAGTAGTATCATACTAGCGGGAGGCACAGATACGCAGTATTTT. It yields the protein CASSIILAGGTDTQYF. V and J are TRBV19 and TRBJ2-3, with 11 bases that match TRBD2. The CDR3 covers 16 residues. Germline V lookup: CDR1 LNHDA, CDR2 SQIVND (reference sequence). The trim removed 3 bases at V and 1 base at J, leaving 3 bases unmatched.

The CDR3 nucleotides are TGTGCCAGCAGTGTAAGCGGGAGGGCCACAGATACGCAGTATTTT. This encodes CASSVSGRATDTQYF. The chain is built from TRBV25-1 and TRBJ2-3, with TRBD2 matching over 10 bases. Losses at the gene ends were 4 bases for V and 2 bases for J; bases not matched to a gene: 3. Germline V gene data show CDR1 as MGHDK and CDR2 as SYGVNS. This CDR3 is 15 amino acids long.

The chain combines TRBV4-1 with TRBJ2-7; 11 nucleotides align to TRBD1. Germline values: CDR1 MGHRA, CDR2 YSYEKL. The V gene end was trimmed by 0 bases and the J gene end by 5 bases; junction bases not matched to a gene: 6. This CDR3 region has 16 residues. The CDR3 spells CASSQDLGTGGNEQYF. DNA of the CDR3: TGCGCCAGCAGCCAAGATCTTGGGACAGGGGGGAACGAGCAGTACTTC.

The V gene is TRBV2, the J gene TRBJ2-5; TRBD1 is a possible D gene (5 bases). Between the trimmed V and J ends, which lost 3 bases and 5 bases, there was a span of 13 bases. CDR3 size: 14 residues. The germline CDR1 and CDR2 sequences are SNHLY and FYNNEI. CDR3: CASSDDVGAETQYF. CDR3 coding DNA: TGTGCCAGCAGTGATGACGTAGGGGCGGAGACCCAGTACTTC. Full variable domain (remainder filled in from reference TRBV2 and TRBJ2-5): EPEVTQTPSHQVTQMGQEVILRCVPISNHLYFYWYRQILGQKVEFLVSFYNNEISEKSEIFDDQFSVERPDGSNFTLKIRSTKLEDSAMYFCASSDDVGAETQYFGPGTRLLVL.

The V and J genes are TRBV29-1 and TRBJ2-7, with D hard to call. The V gene lost 3 bases and the J gene lost 3 bases, with 9 bases spanning the gap. The CDR3 is made up of 12 amino acids. Germline loops: CDR1 SQVTM, CDR2 ANQGSEA. CDR3: CSVEASDYEQYF. CDR3 sequence (DNA): TGCAGCGTTGAGGCGAGCGACTACGAGCAGTACTTC.

V is TRBV2 and J is TRBJ1-1; no reliable D call. CDR1 is SNHLY, CDR2 FYNNEI, per germline. The V end lost 7 bases, the J end lost 1 base, and 4 bases lay between the germline ends. The CDR3 is made up of 11 amino acids. The CDR3 sequence: CASNRNTEAFF. CDR3 bases: TGTGCCAGCAATCGGAACACTGAAGCTTTCTTT. Full variable domain (remainder filled in from reference TRBV2 and TRBJ1-1): EPEVTQTPSHQVTQMGQEVILRCVPISNHLYFYWYRQILGQKVEFLVSFYNNEISEKSEIFDDQFSVERPDGSNFTLKIRSTKLEDSAMYFCASNRNTEAFFGQGTRLTVV.

This rearrangement joins TRBV27 to TRBJ2-1, with D maybe TRBD1 (6 bases). The CDR3 has 17 amino acids. From germline, CDR1 is MNHEY and CDR2 SMNVEV (reference sequence). The V gene lost 6 bases and the J gene lost 4 bases, with 22 bases spanning the gap. The CDR3 DNA reads TGTGCCAGCAGCCCACTTAAGACAGGAGGCTCGTACAATGAGCAGTTCTTC. Protein sequence: CASSPLKTGGSYNEQFF.

This sequence joins TRBV23-1 and TRBJ1-4; D unclear. TRBV23-1 is labeled an ORF, and its function is uncertain. The CDR3 has 16 amino acids. The V gene lost 0 bases and the J gene lost 2 bases, with 10 bases spanning the gap. Here the CDR3 DNA reads TGCGCCAGCAGTCAATCAGAGGGTCCGACTAATGAAAAACTGTTTTTT. It encodes CASSQSEGPTNEKLFF.

In the case of this clone: The same CDR3 arises from other DNA sequences in this sample as well. The genes are TRBV29-1 and TRBJ2-3, with 11 bases fitting TRBD2. The CDR3 is 13 amino acids. Germline-derived CDR1 and CDR2 are SQVTM and ANQGSEA. Losses at the gene ends were 4 bases for V and 8 bases for J; bases not matched to a gene: 5. For the CDR3, the DNA is TGCAGCGTTGTTAGCGGGAGGGGGGGTACGCAGTATTTT. Encoded protein: CSVVSGRGGTQYF.